Each of the 26 T cell receptor beta chains below was sequenced from the same sample in a study of cytomegalovirus exposure and HLA in healthy donors. Sequenced by immunoSEQ multiplex PCR; TCRdb stores in-frame clones only, minus some. This sample has 100,000 to 150,000 clones, with roughly 82% found just once. Input material: PBMCs. Receptors originate from a man aged 18 to 29 in good health and CMV-seronegative.

This sequence joins TRBV10-2 and TRBJ2-2; 15 bases agree with TRBD2. Trimming at V came to 6 bases and at J to 1 base, leaving 3 bases not matched to a gene. The CDR3 totals 17 residues. Looked up from germline, CDR1 is WSHSY and CDR2 is SAAADI. The CDR3 protein is CASRRTSGRENTGELFF. The CDR3 DNA reads as TGCGCCAGCAGACGGACTAGCGGGAGGGAGAACACCGGGGAGCTGTTTTTT.

V gene TRBV7-2 combines with J gene TRBJ2-7; D possibly corresponds to TRBD1 (5 bases). The CDR3 runs to 15 residues. Looked up from germline, CDR1 is SGHTA and CDR2 is FQGNSA. The V and J ends lost 5 bases and 0 bases respectively, with 14 bases between them. The CDR3 region is CASSLYWGPSYEQYF. In DNA form, the CDR3 reads TGTGCCAGCAGCCTTTACTGGGGCCCCTCCTACGAGCAGTACTTC.

The CDR3 reads CASSEGSGQGAYEQYF. The CDR3 bases are TGTGCCAGCAGCGAAGGATCGGGACAGGGGGCGTACGAGCAGTACTTC. The chain carries TRBV13 and TRBJ2-7; 12 bases agree with TRBD1. Germline-derived CDR1 and CDR2 are PRHDT and FYEKMQ (reference sequence). This CDR3 is built from 16 residues. Trimming removed 5 bases from V and 4 bases from J; junction bases left unmatched: 9.

This clone showed up just once. This chain joins TRBV7-9 and TRBJ2-7; D ambiguous. Germline-derived CDR1 and CDR2 are SEHNR and FQNEAQ (reference sequence). Trimming cost V 4 bases and J 2 bases, with 6 bases left between them. CDR3 length: 12 residues. CDR3 in DNA: TGTGCCAGCAGCTCGCGAACCTACGAGCAGTACTTC. It yields the protein CASSSRTYEQYF.

This sequence joins TRBV5-4 and TRBJ2-2; 9 positions match TRBD1. CDR3 length: 17 residues. Germline V lookup: CDR1 SGHNT, CDR2 YYREEE (reference sequence). With 5 bases clipped from V and 0 bases from J, the junction kept 8 bases outside the gene matches. CDR3 loop: CASSLPRQGANTGELFF. CDR3 bases: TGTGCCAGCAGTTTGCCTCGACAGGGGGCGAACACCGGGGAGCTGTTTTTT.

The chain carries TRBV28 and TRBJ1-2, with a possible D match to TRBD1 (6 bases). V lost 4 bases and J lost 1, with 13 bases in between. CDR1 and CDR2 (germline): MDHEN, SYDVKM. The CDR3 is 15 amino acids. The CDR3 loop reads CASSSGGGDNYGYTF. The CDR3 DNA is TGTGCCAGCAGTTCCGGAGGGGGGGATAACTATGGCTACACCTTC.

J is TRBJ1-2 and V is TRBV6-1; D is possibly TRBD1 (6 bases). The CDR3 covers 14 residues. Trimming shortened V by 0 bases and J by 4 bases, and 9 bases separated the two germline ends. Germline CDR1 MNHNS, CDR2 SASEGT. For the CDR3, the DNA is TGTGCCAGCAGTGAAGCGAGGGGGGGCTATGGCTACACCTTC. It codes for CASSEARGGYGYTF.

By share, this clone ranks as medium-sized. This chain uses TRBV2 with TRBJ1-1; TRBD1 agrees at 10 bases. After removal of 6 bases from V and 14 bases from J, the junction contained 15 bases not matched to a gene. CDR3 length: 14 amino acids. CDR1 and CDR2 (germline): SNHLY, FYNNEI. CDR3 sequence reads: CASRATGTGEESFF. The CDR3 nucleotides are TGTGCCAGCAGGGCCACCGGGACAGGGGAAGAATCCTTCTTT. The whole variable domain, filled in from reference TRBV2 and TRBJ1-1, reads EPEVTQTPSHQVTQMGQEVILRCVPISNHLYFYWYRQILGQKVEFLVSFYNNEISEKSEIFDDQFSVERPDGSNFTLKIRSTKLEDSAMYFCASRATGTGEESFFGQGTRLTVV.

This chain connects TRBV7-2 to TRBJ1-3; TRBD1 aligns across 8 bases. The trim removed 6 bases at V and 2 bases at J, leaving 6 bases unmatched. The CDR3 length is 15 residues. Germline values: CDR1 SGHTA, CDR2 FQGNSA. The CDR3 DNA follows: TGTGCCAGCAGGCCCGGACAGGGCGCTGGAAACACCATATATTTT. Its protein is CASRPGQGAGNTIYF.

The V and J genes are TRBV6-4 and TRBJ2-2; 11 nucleotides line up with TRBD1. CDR1 MRHNA and CDR2 SNTAGT come from the germline V gene. The J segment lost 6 bases and the V segment lost 7 bases, leaving 7 bases of the junction unmatched. This CDR3 comprises 15 residues. The CDR3 coding sequence is TGTGCCAGCAAAAGGGACAGGGGGTCGGCCGGGGAGCTGTTTTTT. Amino acid sequence: CASKRDRGSAGELFF.

V is TRBV13 and J is TRBJ1-5, with 10 nucleotides matching TRBD1. The CDR3 loop spans 15 amino acids. The V gene end was trimmed by 5 bases and the J gene end by 4 bases; junction bases not matched to a gene: 5. From germline, CDR1 is PRHDT and CDR2 FYEKMQ (reference sequence). This CDR3 reads CASSTRTGGNQPQHF. The CDR3 DNA is TGTGCCAGCAGCACCAGGACAGGGGGAAATCAGCCCCAGCATTTT. Complete variable domain (other parts from reference TRBV13 and TRBJ1-5): AAGVIQSPRHLIKEKRETATLKCYPIPRHDTVYWYQQGPGQDPQFLISFYEKMQSDKGSIPDRFSAQQFSDYHSELNMSSLELGDSALYFCASSTRTGGNQPQHFGDGTRLSIL.

The gene calls are TRBV11-2 and TRBJ2-7, with D possibly matching TRBD1 (5 bases). This CDR3 comprises 13 residues. Germline CDR1 SGHAT, CDR2 FQNNGV. V was cut by 5 bases and J by 1 base, with 9 bases left in between. CDR3 sequence (DNA): TGTGCCAGCAGCCGGACACGGTCCTACGAGCAGTACTTC. Translating gives CASSRTRSYEQYF.

This chain joins TRBV27 and TRBJ2-2, with 7 bases identical to TRBD1. The CDR3 consists of 13 residues. Losses at the gene ends were 7 bases for V and 6 bases for J; bases not matched to a gene: 5. Germline V lookup: CDR1 MNHEY, CDR2 SMNVEV (reference sequence). CDR3 protein: CASTTGTAGELFF. CDR3 coding DNA: TGTGCCAGCACCACCGGGACAGCCGGGGAGCTGTTTTTT.

V usage is TRBV7-7 and J usage is TRBJ1-1, with D unresolved. Trimming shortened V by 2 bases and J by 0 bases, and 4 bases separated the two germline ends. The CDR3 runs 13 residues. CDR1 and CDR2 from the germline V gene are SSHAT and FNYEAQ (reference sequence). DNA for the CDR3: TGTGCCAGCAGCTTATCGGTGAACACTGAAGCTTTCTTT. It codes for CASSLSVNTEAFF.

The chain joins TRBV7-9 to TRBJ1-5, with 10 bases aligning to TRBD1. The CDR3 sequence is 15 residues long. V lost 5 bases, J lost 4 bases, and 5 bases stayed unmatched. CDR1 is SEHNR, CDR2 FQNEAQ, per germline (reference sequence). The CDR3 nucleotides read TGTGCCAGCAGCCCCCGGGGACAGGGGAATCAGCCCCAGCATTTT. This gives the protein CASSPRGQGNQPQHF.

This clone appeared a few times. The chain has TRBV13 and TRBJ1-2, with unresolved D. The CDR3 runs 12 residues. Trimming pared 5 bases from V and 3 bases from J, leaving 7 bases between. Germline values: CDR1 PRHDT, CDR2 FYEKMQ (reference sequence). CDR3 nucleotide sequence: TGTGCCAGCAGCCCTCGGGACTATGGCTACACCTTC. Its protein product is CASSPRDYGYTF.

In nucleotides, the CDR3 is TGTGCCAGCAGCCACAGGACAGCACATGCAACTAATGAAAAACTGTTTTTT. Translation gives CASSHRTAHATNEKLFF. V gene TRBV7-6 combines with J gene TRBJ1-4; perhaps TRBD1 as D (6 bases). Per the germline V gene, CDR1 is SGHVS and CDR2 is FNYEAQ. CDR3 length: 17 residues. Trimming took off 5 bases at V and 0 bases at J, with 16 bases between the two ends.

The gene calls are TRBV30 and TRBJ1-1, with 9 bases identical to TRBD1. Per the germline V gene, CDR1 is GTSNPN and CDR2 is SVGIG (reference sequence). V shed 4 bases and J 5 bases; nucleotides not matched to a gene: 11. The CDR3 extends over 15 amino acids. In DNA, the CDR3 is TGTGCCTGGACCGGGGCCCGGGACAGGGCAACTGAAGCTTTCTTT. Translated, it gives CAWTGARDRATEAFF.

V usage is TRBV2 and J usage is TRBJ2-7; 9 nucleotides line up with TRBD1. Trimming took 7 bases from V and 0 from J; bases not matched to a gene: 10. The CDR3 extends over 16 amino acids. Per germline, CDR1 SNHLY and CDR2 FYNNEI. CDR3: CASNAKGTGNSYEQYF. The CDR3 region has the DNA TGTGCCAGCAATGCTAAAGGGACAGGGAACTCCTACGAGCAGTACTTC.

The chain links TRBV4-1 to TRBJ2-4; TRBD2 matches 9 bases. CDR1 and CDR2 (germline): MGHRA, YSYEKL. The CDR3 is 21 residues long. The V gene end was trimmed by 0 bases and the J gene end by 0 bases; junction bases not matched to a gene: 15. The CDR3 coding sequence is TGCGCCAGCAGCCAAGATCCCGGGAGACTAGCGGATTCCATAGCCAAAAACATTCAGTACTTC. Protein: CASSQDPGRLADSIAKNIQYF.

The rearrangement links TRBV10-1 to TRBJ2-1; the D is unclear. Trimming removed 8 bases from V and 10 bases from J, with 18 bases in between. Germline CDR1 and CDR2: WNHNN and SYGVQD (reference sequence). The length of the CDR3 is 13 residues. The CDR3 here is CASSPLRMGEQFF. In DNA, the CDR3 is TGCGCCAGCTCGCCTCTTCGTATGGGCGAGCAGTTCTTC.

CDR3 coding DNA: TGTGCCAGCAGTGAATTGTCGACCGGGACAGGGTTCTCTGGGGCCAACGTCCTGACTTTC. Translated, it gives CASSELSTGTGFSGANVLTF. V is TRBV6-1 and J is TRBJ2-6; TRBD1 matches 9 bases. This CDR3 contains 20 residues. The junction had 11 bases not matched to a gene; V was cut back by 2 bases and J by 0 bases. Per germline, CDR1 MNHNS and CDR2 SASEGT.

CDR3 sequence: CASSLSDSNLKHTQYF. CDR3 bases: TGTGCCAGCAGCCTTTCAGACTCCAACCTGAAACATACGCAGTATTTT. The J gene is TRBJ2-3, the V gene TRBV5-6, with D unclear. This CDR3 is built from 16 residues. Germline V gene data show CDR1 as SGHDT and CDR2 as YYEEEE. V was pared by 4 bases and J by 7 bases, with 22 bases between.

This chain connects TRBV19 to TRBJ2-6; tentatively, D is TRBD1 (6 bases). CDR1 LNHDA and CDR2 SQIVND come from the germline V gene (reference sequence). The CDR3 is 15 amino acids. Between the trimmed V and J ends, which lost 0 bases and 4 bases, there was a span of 7 bases. The CDR3 DNA follows: TGTGCCAGTAGTATAGAGACAGGCGGGGCCAACGTCCTGACTTTC. Residues: CASSIETGGANVLTF.

The V gene is TRBV5-1, the J gene TRBJ2-3; possibly TRBD1 for D (6 bases). Germline V lookup: CDR1 SGHRS, CDR2 YFSETQ. With 2 bases removed from V and 7 bases from J, the gap between germline ends came to 17 bases. CDR3 length: 15 residues. The CDR3 DNA sequence: TGCGCCAGCAGCTTTAACAGGGAACACCGAAATACGCAGTATTTT. Protein: CASSFNREHRNTQYF.

The chain combines TRBV14 with TRBJ2-7; D not certain. Germline lookup yields CDR1 SGHDN and CDR2 FVKESK. The ends were cut back, 4 bases at V and 1 base at J, with 8 bases in the middle. This CDR3 region has 13 residues. The CDR3 sequence: CASSPWRSYEQYF. The CDR3 DNA reads TGTGCCAGCAGCCCTTGGCGGTCCTACGAGCAGTACTTC. Full variable domain (rest looked up from reference TRBV14 and TRBJ2-7): EAGVTQFPSHSVIEKGQTVTLRCDPISGHDNLYWYRRVMGKEIKFLLHFVKESKQDESGMPNNRFLAERTGGTYSTLKVQPAELEDSGVYFCASSPWRSYEQYFGPGTRLTVT.